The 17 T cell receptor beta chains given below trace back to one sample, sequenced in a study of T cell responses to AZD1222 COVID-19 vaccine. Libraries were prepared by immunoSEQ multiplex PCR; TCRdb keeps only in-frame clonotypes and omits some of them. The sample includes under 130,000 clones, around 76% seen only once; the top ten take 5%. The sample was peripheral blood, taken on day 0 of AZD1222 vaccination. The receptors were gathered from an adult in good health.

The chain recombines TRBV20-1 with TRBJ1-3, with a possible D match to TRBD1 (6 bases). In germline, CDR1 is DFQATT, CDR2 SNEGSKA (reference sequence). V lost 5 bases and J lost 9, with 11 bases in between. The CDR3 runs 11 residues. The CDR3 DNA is TGCAGTGCTTTCAGGGGCAGCACCATATATTTT. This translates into CSAFRGSTIYF.

The CDR3: CASSPENWSGELFF. CDR3 in DNA: TGTGCCAGCAGCCCAGAGAATTGGAGCGGGGAGCTGTTTTTT. This chain uses TRBV5-4 with TRBJ2-2, with D unclear. CDR1 and CDR2 from the germline V gene are SGHNT and YYREEE (reference sequence). The CDR3 is made up of 14 amino acids. Trimming left V 4 bases short and J 7 bases short, with 14 bases between.

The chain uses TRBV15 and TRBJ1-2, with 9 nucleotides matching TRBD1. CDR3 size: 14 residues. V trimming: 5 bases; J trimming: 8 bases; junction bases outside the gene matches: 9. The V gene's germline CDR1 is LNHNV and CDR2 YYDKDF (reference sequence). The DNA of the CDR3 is TGTGCCACCAGCTCCCGGGACAGGGCGCGGGGCTACACCTTC. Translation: CATSSRDRARGYTF.

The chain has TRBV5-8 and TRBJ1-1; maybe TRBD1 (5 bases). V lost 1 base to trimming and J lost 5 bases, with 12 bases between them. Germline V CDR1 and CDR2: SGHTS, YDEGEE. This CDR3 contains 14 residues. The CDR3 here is CASSLRGLGTEAFF. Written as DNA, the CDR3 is TGTGCCAGCAGCTTGAGGGGCCTAGGGACTGAAGCTTTCTTT.

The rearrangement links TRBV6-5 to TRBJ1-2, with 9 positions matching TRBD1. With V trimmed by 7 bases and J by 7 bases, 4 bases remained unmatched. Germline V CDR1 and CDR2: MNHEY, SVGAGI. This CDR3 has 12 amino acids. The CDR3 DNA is TGTGCCAGCAACAGGGGGCGGGGTGGCTACACCTTC. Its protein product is CASNRGRGGYTF.

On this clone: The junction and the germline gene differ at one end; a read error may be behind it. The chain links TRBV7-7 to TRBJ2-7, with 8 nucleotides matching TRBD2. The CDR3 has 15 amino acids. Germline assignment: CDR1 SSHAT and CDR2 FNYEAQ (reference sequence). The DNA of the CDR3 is TGTGCTAGCAGTTTAGGACCGGGACTAGTATACGAGCAGTACTTC. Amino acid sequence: CASSLGPGLVYEQYF.

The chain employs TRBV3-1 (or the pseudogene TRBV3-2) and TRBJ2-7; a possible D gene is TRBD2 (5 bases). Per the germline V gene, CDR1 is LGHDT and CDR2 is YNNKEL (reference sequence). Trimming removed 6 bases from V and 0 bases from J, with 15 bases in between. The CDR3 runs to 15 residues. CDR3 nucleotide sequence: TGTGCCAGCAGTCCTAGGACTCTTCTCTCCTACGAGCAGTACTTC. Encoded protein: CASSPRTLLSYEQYF.

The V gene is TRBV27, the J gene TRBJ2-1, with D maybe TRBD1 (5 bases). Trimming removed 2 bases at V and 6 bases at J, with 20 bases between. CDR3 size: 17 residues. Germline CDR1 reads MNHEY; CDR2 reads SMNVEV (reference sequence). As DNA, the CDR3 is TGTGCCAGCAGTTTAGAACTTGGCAGGGTCCCCTCCAATGAGCAGTTCTTC. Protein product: CASSLELGRVPSNEQFF.

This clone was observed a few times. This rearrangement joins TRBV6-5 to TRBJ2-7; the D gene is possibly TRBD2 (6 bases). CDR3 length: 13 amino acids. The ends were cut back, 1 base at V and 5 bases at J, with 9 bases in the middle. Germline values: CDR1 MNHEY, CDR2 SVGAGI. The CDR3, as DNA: TGTGCCAGCAGTTACTTAGGAGGGGACGAGCAGTACTTC. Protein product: CASSYLGGDEQYF.

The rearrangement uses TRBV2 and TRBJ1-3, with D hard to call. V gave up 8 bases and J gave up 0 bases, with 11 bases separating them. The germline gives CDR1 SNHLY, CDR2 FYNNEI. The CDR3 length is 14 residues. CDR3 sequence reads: CASRPGSSGNTIYF. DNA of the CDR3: TGTGCCAGCCGACCGGGGAGCTCTGGAAACACCATATATTTT.

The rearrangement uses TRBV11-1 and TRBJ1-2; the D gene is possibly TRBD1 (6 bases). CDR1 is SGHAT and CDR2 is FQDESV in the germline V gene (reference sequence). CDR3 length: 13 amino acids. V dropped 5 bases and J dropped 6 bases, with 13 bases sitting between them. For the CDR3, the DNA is TGTGCCAGCAGCCAAGGACCAGGGGATGGCTACACCTTC. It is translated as CASSQGPGDGYTF.

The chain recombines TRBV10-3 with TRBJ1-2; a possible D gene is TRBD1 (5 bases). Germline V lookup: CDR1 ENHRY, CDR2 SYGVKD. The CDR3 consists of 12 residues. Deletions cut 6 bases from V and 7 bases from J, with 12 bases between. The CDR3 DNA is TGTGCCATCAGGGGAGAGGGGACTGGCTACACCTTC. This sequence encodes CAIRGEGTGYTF.

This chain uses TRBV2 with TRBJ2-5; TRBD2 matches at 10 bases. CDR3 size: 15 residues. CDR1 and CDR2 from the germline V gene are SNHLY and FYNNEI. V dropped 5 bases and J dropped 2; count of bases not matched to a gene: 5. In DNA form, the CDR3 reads TGTGCCAGCAGTCTTAGCGGGGGGCCTCAAGAGACCCAGTACTTC. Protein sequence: CASSLSGGPQETQYF.

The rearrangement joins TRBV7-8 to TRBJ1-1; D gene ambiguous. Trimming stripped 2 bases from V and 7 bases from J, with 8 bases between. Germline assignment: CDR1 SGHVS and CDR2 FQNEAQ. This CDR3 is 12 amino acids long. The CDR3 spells CASSLIGLEAFF. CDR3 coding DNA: TGTGCCAGCAGCTTAATAGGACTTGAAGCTTTCTTT.

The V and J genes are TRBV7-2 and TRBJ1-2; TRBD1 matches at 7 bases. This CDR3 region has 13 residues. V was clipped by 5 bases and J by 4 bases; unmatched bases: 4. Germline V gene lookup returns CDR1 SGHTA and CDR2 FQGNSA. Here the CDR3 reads CASSQGGTYGYTF. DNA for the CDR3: TGTGCCAGCAGCCAGGGGGGGACCTATGGCTACACCTTC.

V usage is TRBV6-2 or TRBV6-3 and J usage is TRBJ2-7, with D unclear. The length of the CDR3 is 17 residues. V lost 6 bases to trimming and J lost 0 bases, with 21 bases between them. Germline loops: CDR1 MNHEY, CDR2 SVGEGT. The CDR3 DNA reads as TGTGCCAGCAGCCTCCTTGAGGTCAGACCCCGCTCCTACGAGCAGTACTTC. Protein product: CASSLLEVRPRSYEQYF.

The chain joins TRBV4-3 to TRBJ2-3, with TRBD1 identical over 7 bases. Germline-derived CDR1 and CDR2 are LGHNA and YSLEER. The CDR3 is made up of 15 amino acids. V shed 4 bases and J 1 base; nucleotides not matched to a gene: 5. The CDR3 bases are TGCGCCAGCAGCCCTAGACAGGGTGGCACAGATACGCAGTATTTT. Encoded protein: CASSPRQGGTDTQYF.